The table lists the clone carrying this T cell receptor (beta chain) with many counts. The target antigen is unknown. These data belong to a study of T cell repertoires in cytomegalovirus infection. TCRdb analysed the reads with MiXCR anew, one entry per CDR3 protein. The sample lists roughly 120,000 distinct CDR3 sequences, roughly a tenth occurring once. Trimming at V came to 1 base and at J to 9 bases, leaving 12 bases not matched to a gene. CDR3 length: 17 amino acids. In germline, CDR1 is MGHRA, CDR2 YSYEKL. The sequence came from a human donor in good health (CMV status not recorded). Some clones in this sample may be carry-over from other donors' samples. The sample comprised PBMCs, sequenced either directly or after in vitro stimulation (not recorded which). The genes are TRBV4-1 and TRBJ1-5, with 10 bases that match TRBD1. The CDR3 spells CASSQVWGQGFGLPQHF. CDR3 sequence (DNA): TGCGCCAGCAGCCAAGTTTGGGGACAGGGGTTCGGTCTGCCCCAGCATTTT.